This is a list of T cell receptor beta chains from one sample in a study of blood T cells in healthy people across ages. In TCRdb, the 5' RACE reads were re-called with MiXCR into one record per CDR3 protein. The sample contains roughly 1.7 million distinct CDR3 sequences, around 36% of which appear only once. Sequenced input: blood. The receptors here all came from a young woman in good health. CDR3s include the opening cysteine and the closing phenylalanine or tryptophan. The D gene is left open where the match is weak. Clone size is stated in some rows and not others, as once, few, many or a class when expanded.

v_gene	abundance	d_gene	j_gene	CDR3aa	CDR3nt
TRBV28	few	TRBD1	TRBJ1-1	CATLPGQMNTEAFF	TGTGCCACCCTCCCGGGACAGATGAACACTGAAGCTTTCTTT
TRBV29-1	once	.	TRBJ2-7	CSVADSHRGYEQYF	TGCAGCGTCGCGGACTCTCATAGGGGCTACGAGCAGTACTTC
TRBV10-3	.	TRBD2	TRBJ2-1	CAISGRTSAGYNEQFF	TGTGCCATCAGTGGTCGAACTAGCGCTGGATACAATGAGCAGTTCTTC
TRBV30	.	.	TRBJ2-5	CAWSVGSFPPGTQYF	TGTGCCTGGAGTGTAGGCTCGTTTCCACCGGGGACCCAGTACTTC
TRBV20-1	few	TRBD1	TRBJ2-1	CSAPWTGGINEQFF	TGCAGTGCTCCATGGACAGGGGGCATTAATGAGCAGTTCTTC
TRBV7-9	few	.	TRBJ2-1	CASSLDGVTYNEQFF	TGTGCCAGCAGCTTGGACGGGGTCACCTACAATGAGCAGTTCTTC
TRBV12-3/TRBV12-4	.	.	TRBJ2-1	CASSFDGPSYNEQFF	TGTGCCAGCAGTTTTGACGGGCCCTCCTACAATGAGCAGTTCTTC
TRBV3-1	few	TRBD2	TRBJ2-1	CASTLTRQTGTRIYNEQFF	TGTGCCAGCACCCTCACCCGACAGACCGGGACTAGGATCTACAATGAGCAGTTCTTC
TRBV7-2	.	.	TRBJ2-1	CASSLSPTHDNEQFF	TGTGCCAGCAGCTTAAGTCCGACCCACGACAATGAGCAGTTCTTC
TRBV4-1	many	TRBD2	TRBJ2-5	CASSHRLAGGLGETQYF	TGCGCCAGCAGCCACCGACTAGCGGGGGGCCTGGGGGAGACCCAGTACTTC
TRBV7-2	.	.	TRBJ2-7	CASSILSGAYEQYF	TGTGCCAGCAGCATTCTTTCGGGAGCCTACGAGCAGTACTTC
TRBV9	.	TRBD2	TRBJ2-3	CASSVEGLAGNTDTQYF	TGTGCCAGCAGCGTAGAAGGACTAGCGGGAAACACAGATACGCAGTATTTT
TRBV3-1	.	.	TRBJ2-1	CASSRGDGAYNEQFF	TGTGCCAGCAGCCGAGGGGATGGCGCCTACAATGAGCAGTTCTTC
TRBV4-2	few	.	TRBJ1-2	CASSPPSGVGYGYTF	TGTGCCAGCAGCCCTCCTTCAGGGGTGGGCTATGGCTACACCTTC
TRBV27	few	.	TRBJ2-3	CASSFRMEGGDTQYF	TGTGCCAGCAGTTTCCGCATGGAGGGGGGAGATACGCAGTATTTT
TRBV9	few	.	TRBJ1-2	CASSVVVPSDLDRYQGGYTF	TGTGCCAGCAGCGTAGTAGTGCCATCCGACTTAGACCGGTATCAGGGTGGCTACACCTTC
TRBV30	few	TRBD1	TRBJ2-2	CAWSARGRTGELFF	TGTGCCTGGAGCGCCAGGGGGCGCACCGGGGAGCTGTTTTTT
TRBV6-5	few	.	TRBJ2-1	CASRKEGGSYNEQFF	TGTGCCAGCAGGAAAGAGGGGGGCTCCTACAATGAGCAGTTCTTC
TRBV4-1	many	TRBD2	TRBJ2-7	CASSKDAGGGLEQYF	TGCGCCAGCAGCAAAGATGCGGGGGGAGGCCTCGAGCAGTACTTC
TRBV6-5	few	.	TRBJ2-1	CASSLKGYSYNEQFF	TGTGCCAGCAGTCTAAAGGGGTACTCCTACAATGAGCAGTTCTTC
TRBV11-2	.	.	TRBJ2-1	CASSSDSYYNKQFF	TGTGCCAGCAGCTCCGATTCGTACTACAATAAGCAGTTCTTC
TRBV5-4	.	.	TRBJ2-7	CASSLWGAYEQYF	TGTGCCAGCAGCTTATGGGGAGCCTACGAGCAGTACTTC